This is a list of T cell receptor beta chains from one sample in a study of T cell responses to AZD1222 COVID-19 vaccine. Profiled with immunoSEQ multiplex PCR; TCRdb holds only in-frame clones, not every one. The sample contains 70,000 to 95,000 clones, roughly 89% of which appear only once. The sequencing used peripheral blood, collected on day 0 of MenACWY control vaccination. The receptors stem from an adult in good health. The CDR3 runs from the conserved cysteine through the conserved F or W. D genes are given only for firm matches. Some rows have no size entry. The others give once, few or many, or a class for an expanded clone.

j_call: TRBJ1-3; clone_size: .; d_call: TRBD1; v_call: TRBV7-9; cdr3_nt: TGTGCCAGCAGCTCAGCAGGGGGGATGGACACCATATATTTT; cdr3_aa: CASSSAGGMDTIYF
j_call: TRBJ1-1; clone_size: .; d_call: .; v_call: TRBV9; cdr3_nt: TGTGCCAGCACCCATCGGAAGAAGGCCGGGCCTGACACTGAAGCTTTCTTT; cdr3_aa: CASTHRKKAGPDTEAFF
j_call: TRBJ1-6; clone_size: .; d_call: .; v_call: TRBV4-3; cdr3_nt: TGCGCCAGCAGCCAAGGGTCCTCGGATAATTCACCCCTCCACTTT; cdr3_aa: CASSQGSSDNSPLHF
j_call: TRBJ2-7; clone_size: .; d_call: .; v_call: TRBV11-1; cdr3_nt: TGTGCCAGCAGTACCGGGAATCCCTACGAGCAGTACTTC; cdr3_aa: CASSTGNPYEQYF
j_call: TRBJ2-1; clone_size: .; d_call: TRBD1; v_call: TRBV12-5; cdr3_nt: TGTGCTAGTGGTCTAGGGGTCAGGACAGGGGTCCACAATGAGCAGTTCTTC; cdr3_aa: CASGLGVRTGVHNEQFF
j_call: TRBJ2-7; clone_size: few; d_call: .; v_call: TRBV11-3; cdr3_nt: TGTGCCAGCAGCTTAGAAACAGTCTACGAGCAGTACTTC; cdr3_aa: CASSLETVYEQYF
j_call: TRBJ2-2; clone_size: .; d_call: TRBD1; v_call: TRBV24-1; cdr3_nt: TGTGCCACCAGTGATGCCGCGACAGGGGGTACCGGGGAGCTGTTTTTT; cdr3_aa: CATSDAATGGTGELFF
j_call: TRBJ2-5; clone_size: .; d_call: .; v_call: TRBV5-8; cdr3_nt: TGTGCCAGCAGCTTGGAAGAGACCCAGTACTTC; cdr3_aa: CASSLEETQYF
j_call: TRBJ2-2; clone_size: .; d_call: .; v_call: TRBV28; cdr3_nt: TGTGCCAGCACCCTGTCCAGGGGAGTCCATTTGGCGAACACCGGGGAGCTGTTTTTT; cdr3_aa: CASTLSRGVHLANTGELFF
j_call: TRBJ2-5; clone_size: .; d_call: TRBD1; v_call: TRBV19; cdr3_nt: TGTGCCAGTAGCCCAGACAGGGTAAGGCAAGAGACCCAGTACTTC; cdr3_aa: CASSPDRVRQETQYF
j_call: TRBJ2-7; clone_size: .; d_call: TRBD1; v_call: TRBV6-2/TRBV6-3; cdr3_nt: TGTGCCAGCAGTTACTCGCGGACAGGGGGCATCGACGAGCAGTACTTC; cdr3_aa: CASSYSRTGGIDEQYF
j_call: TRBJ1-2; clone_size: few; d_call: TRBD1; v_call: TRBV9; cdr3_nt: TGTGCCAGCAGCGCTAAGGTCGGGACAGGGATCTACACCTTC; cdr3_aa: CASSAKVGTGIYTF
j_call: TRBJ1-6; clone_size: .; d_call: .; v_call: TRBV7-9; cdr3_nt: TGTGCCAGCAGCGCACCCAACAGGGAATCACCCCTCCACTTT; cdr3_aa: CASSAPNRESPLHF
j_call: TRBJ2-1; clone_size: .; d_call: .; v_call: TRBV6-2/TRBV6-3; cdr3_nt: TGTGCCAGCAGTTACTTAAGCTCCTACAATGAGCAGTTCTTC; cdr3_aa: CASSYLSSYNEQFF
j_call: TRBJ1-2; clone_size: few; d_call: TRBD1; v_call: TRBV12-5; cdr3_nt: TGTGCTAGTGGTTTGCCGACAGGGAACTATGGCTACACCTTC; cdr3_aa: CASGLPTGNYGYTF
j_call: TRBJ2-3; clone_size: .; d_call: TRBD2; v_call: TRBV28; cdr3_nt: TGTGCCAGCAGGGGCGGGGGGCTCACAGATACGCAGTATTTT; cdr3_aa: CASRGGGLTDTQYF
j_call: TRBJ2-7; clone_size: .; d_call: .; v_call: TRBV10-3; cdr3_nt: TGTGCCATCAGTGAGTCAAGGGGCTCGGCGTACTTC; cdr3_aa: CAISESRGSAYF
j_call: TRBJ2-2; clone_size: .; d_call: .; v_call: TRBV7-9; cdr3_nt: TGTGCCAGCACCAGAGGCACCGGGGAGCTGTTTTTT; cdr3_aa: CASTRGTGELFF
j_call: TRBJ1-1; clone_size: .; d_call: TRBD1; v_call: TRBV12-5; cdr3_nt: TGTGCTAGTGGTTTGAGGGCCTTGGACAGGGGAGGAACTGAAGCTTTCTTT; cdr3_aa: CASGLRALDRGGTEAFF
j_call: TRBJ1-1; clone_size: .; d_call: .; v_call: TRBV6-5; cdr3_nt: TGTGCCAGCAGTTACTCGTTCGGGGACACTGAAGCTTTCTTT; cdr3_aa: CASSYSFGDTEAFF
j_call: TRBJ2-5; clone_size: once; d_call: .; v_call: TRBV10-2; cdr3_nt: TGCGCCAGCAGTGAGGCCTCGGGGGGCTCAGAGACCCAGTACTTC; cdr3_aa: CASSEASGGSETQYF
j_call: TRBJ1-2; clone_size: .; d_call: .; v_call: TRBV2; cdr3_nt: TGTGCCAGCAGCGAAGACAGGCCCAGCAACTATGGCTACACCTTC; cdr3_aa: CASSEDRPSNYGYTF
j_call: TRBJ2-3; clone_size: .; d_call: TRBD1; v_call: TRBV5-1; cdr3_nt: TGCGCCAGCAGCTCCACCGGGACAGGGGCCGCGGGAGATACGCAGTATTTT; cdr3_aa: CASSSTGTGAAGDTQYF
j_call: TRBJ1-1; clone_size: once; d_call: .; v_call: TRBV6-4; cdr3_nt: TGTGCCAGCAGTGAGGGATTCAACACTGAAGCTTTCTTT; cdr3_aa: CASSEGFNTEAFF
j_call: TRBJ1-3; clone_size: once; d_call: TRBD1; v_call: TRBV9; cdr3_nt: TGTGCCAGCAGCGTAGGGGACAGGGAGTATGGAAACACCATATATTTT; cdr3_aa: CASSVGDREYGNTIYF
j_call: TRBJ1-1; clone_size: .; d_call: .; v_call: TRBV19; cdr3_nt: TGTGCCAGTAGTATTTCCCAAAACACTGAAGCTTTCTTT; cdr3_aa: CASSISQNTEAFF
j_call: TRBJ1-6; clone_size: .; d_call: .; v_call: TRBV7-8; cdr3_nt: TGTGCCAGCAGCTTAGTGTCGACAGCCAATTCACCCCTCCACTTT; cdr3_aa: CASSLVSTANSPLHF
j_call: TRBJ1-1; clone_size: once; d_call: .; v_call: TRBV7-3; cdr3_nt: TGTGCCAGCAGAAGAGGAGGAGGGATGAACACTGAAGCTTTCTTT; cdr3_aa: CASRRGGGMNTEAFF
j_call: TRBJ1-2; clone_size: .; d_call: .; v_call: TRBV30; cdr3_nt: TGTGCCTGGAGTGTAAGACAGTTGGAGGTCTATGGCTACACCTTC; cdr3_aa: CAWSVRQLEVYGYTF
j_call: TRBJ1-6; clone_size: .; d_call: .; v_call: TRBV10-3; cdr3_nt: TGTGCCATCAGTGTTATGGGGAAAGATTCACCCCTCCACTTT; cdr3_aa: CAISVMGKDSPLHF
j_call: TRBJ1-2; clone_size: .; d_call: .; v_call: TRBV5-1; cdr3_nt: TGCGCCAGCAGCGTTTCAGGAGAACCTTATGGCTACACCTTC; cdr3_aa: CASSVSGEPYGYTF
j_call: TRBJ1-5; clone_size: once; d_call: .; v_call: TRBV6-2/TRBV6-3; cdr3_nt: TGTGCCAGCAGTTATCAAGCCTTAGCAAATCAGCCCCAGCATTTT; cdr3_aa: CASSYQALANQPQHF
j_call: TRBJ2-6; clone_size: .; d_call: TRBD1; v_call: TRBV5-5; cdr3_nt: TGTGCCAGCAGCCAAGCCGGGACAGTTGTTTCAGCTTTC; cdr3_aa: CASSQAGTVVSAF
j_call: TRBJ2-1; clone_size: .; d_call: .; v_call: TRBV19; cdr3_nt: TGTGCCAGTAGTATAGGGGTAGGACCGACCAATGAGCAGTTCTTC; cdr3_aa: CASSIGVGPTNEQFF
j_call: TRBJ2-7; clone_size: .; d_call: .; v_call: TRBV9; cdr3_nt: TGTGCCAGCAGCGTAGAATGGCGAGTTTCCGAGCAGTACTTC; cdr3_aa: CASSVEWRVSEQYF
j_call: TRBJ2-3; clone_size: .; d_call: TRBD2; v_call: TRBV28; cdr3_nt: TGTGCCAGCAGTCGGGACAGGGACATCGTGACTAGCGGGGGGGCCGCAGATACGCAGTATTTT; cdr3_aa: CASSRDRDIVTSGGAADTQYF
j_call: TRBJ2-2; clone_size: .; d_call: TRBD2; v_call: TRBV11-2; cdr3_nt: TGTGCCAGCAGCTTGGGCCCCATGCGGGGGGGCAACACCGGGGAGCTGTTTTTT; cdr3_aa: CASSLGPMRGGNTGELFF
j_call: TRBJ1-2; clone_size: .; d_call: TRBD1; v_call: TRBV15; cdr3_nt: TGTGCCACCAGCAGAGCGGGACAGGCAAACTATGGCTACACCTTC; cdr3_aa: CATSRAGQANYGYTF
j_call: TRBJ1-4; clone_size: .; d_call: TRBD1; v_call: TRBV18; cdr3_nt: TGTGCCAGCTCACCACGCTCAGGGGGCGTGGAAAAACTGTTTTTT; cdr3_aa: CASSPRSGGVEKLFF
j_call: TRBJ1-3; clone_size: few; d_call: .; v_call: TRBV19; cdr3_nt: TGTGCCAGTAGTACCGGAGGGGCTAGGGGAAACACCATATATTTT; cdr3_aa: CASSTGGARGNTIYF
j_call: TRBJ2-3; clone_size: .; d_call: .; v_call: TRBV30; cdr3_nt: TGTGCCTGGAGTGTACATTGGGGAGGCACAGATACGCAGTATTTT; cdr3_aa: CAWSVHWGGTDTQYF
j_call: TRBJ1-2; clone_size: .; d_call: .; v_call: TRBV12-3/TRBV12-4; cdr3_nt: TGTGCCAGCAGTTCTCGATATGGCTACACCTTC; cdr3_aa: CASSSRYGYTF
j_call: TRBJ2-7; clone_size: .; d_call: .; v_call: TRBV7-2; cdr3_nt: TGTGCCAGCAGCTTATTAGGCCCAGGGAACTGGGAGCAGTACTTC; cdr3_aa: CASSLLGPGNWEQYF
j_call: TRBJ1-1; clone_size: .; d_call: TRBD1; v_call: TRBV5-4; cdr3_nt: TGTGCCAGCAGCGCCGACAGGGGGCTGAACACTGAAGCTTTCTTT; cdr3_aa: CASSADRGLNTEAFF
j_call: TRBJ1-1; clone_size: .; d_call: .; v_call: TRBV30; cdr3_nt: TGTGCCTGGAATTGGGACGTGAACACTGAAGCTTTCTTT; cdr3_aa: CAWNWDVNTEAFF
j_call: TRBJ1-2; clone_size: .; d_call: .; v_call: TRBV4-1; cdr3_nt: TGCGCCAGCAGCCAAGATAGGTGGGGCGCGGAAGGCTACACCTTC; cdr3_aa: CASSQDRWGAEGYTF
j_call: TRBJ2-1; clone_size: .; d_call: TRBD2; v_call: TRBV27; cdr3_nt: TGTGCCAGCAGTTTATCCGGGACTAGCGGAGGGGGAGACGGGTTCTTC; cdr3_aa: CASSLSGTSGGGDGFF
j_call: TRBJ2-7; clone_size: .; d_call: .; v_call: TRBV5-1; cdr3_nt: TGCGCCAGCAGCTTGGCTCCCTCCTACGAGCAGTACTTC; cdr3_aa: CASSLAPSYEQYF
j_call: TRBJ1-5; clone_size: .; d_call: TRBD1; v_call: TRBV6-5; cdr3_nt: TGTGCCAGCAGCTCGGGACAGGGGATTCAGCCCCAGCATTTT; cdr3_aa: CASSSGQGIQPQHF
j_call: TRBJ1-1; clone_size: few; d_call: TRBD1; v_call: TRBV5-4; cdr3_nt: TGTGCCAGCAGACCCGACAGGGGAGGAGCTTTCTTT; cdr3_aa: CASRPDRGGAFF
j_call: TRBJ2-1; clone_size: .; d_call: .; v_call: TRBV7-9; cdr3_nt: TGTGCCAGCAGCCCACCGGTGGGGGATGAGCAGTTCTTC; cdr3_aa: CASSPPVGDEQFF